Only a few counts were recorded for the clone carrying this T cell receptor beta chain. Its antigen is undetermined. For the second PCR, which ran for 7 to 11 cycles, a sample-barcoded 5' primer and a J-beta primer mix were used. TCRdb redid the calling of the 5' RACE reads with MiXCR, one entry per CDR3 protein. The table includes more than 1.4 million distinct CDR3 sequences, 40% to 50% detected once. This entry comes from a study of blood T cells in healthy people across ages. Study-wide results and limits: Estimated diversity that came from one million T cells was considered an underestimate. A roughly linear age-dependent decrease characterized TCR beta diversity per million T cells.

Germline CDR1 SEHNR, CDR2 FQNEAQ (reference sequence). V trimming: 0 bases; J trimming: 4 bases; junction bases outside the gene matches: 5. This CDR3 is built from 16 residues. Sequenced input: blood. The chain recombines TRBV7-9 with TRBJ1-2, with TRBD1 identical over 10 bases. This TCR came from a woman aged 18 to 35 in good health. DNA for the CDR3: TGTGCCAGCAGCTTAGCCGGGACAGGGGACCTCTATGGCTACACCTTC. Protein sequence: CASSLAGTGDLYGYTF.